These 23 T cell receptor beta chains share one sample of origin, sequenced in a study of metastatic and nonmetastatic thyroid tumors (dated by TCRdb to the early 2020s). Libraries were constructed by PCR. Sequencer: Illumina HiSeq 4000. The raw public data were reprocessed by TCRdb itself: fastp quality trimming at Q25, MiXCR clonotype calling, in-frame beta chains only. The sample table contains 22,000 or so clones; only one count was recorded for around 16% of them. The top ten hold about 38% of the sample. None of the patients had been given any treatment before thyroid surgery. The sample taken for sequencing was blood. The receptors derive from a female donor with papillary thyroid cancer or a benign thyroid nodule (not recorded which). Some clones in this sample may be carry-over from other donors' samples.

This clone was seen repeatedly, ten times or more. A read error may account for a junction end that differs from germline. The chain employs TRBV20-1 and TRBJ2-1; 10 bases agree with TRBD2. Germline CDR1 is DFQATT and CDR2 is SNEGSKA (reference sequence). This CDR3 is 14 amino acids long. The CDR3 DNA sequence: TGCAGCGCTAAGACTAGCGGGTGGGGGAATGAGCAGTTCTTC. Protein: CSAKTSGWGNEQFF.

This clone was seen repeatedly, ten times or more. The chain is built from TRBV28 and TRBJ1-2; 9 bases match TRBD1. Germline V gene lookup returns CDR1 MDHEN and CDR2 SYDVKM. The V and J ends lost 5 bases and 6 bases, in that order; junction bases with no gene match: 10. The CDR3 has 15 residues. The CDR3 region has the DNA TGTGCCAGCAGTGGGGACAGGGTACTTTTCGATGGCTACACCTTC. Its translation: CASSGDRVLFDGYTF.

The table lists this clone with many counts. The chain couples TRBV19 to TRBJ2-3, with 8 bases fitting TRBD2. Germline assignment: CDR1 LNHDA and CDR2 SQIVND (reference sequence). The ends lost 4 bases at V and 2 bases at J; junction bases unmatched: 8. This CDR3 spans 16 amino acids. CDR3 loop: CASSNRLAKNTDTQYF. The CDR3 DNA sequence: TGTGCCAGTAGTAACCGACTAGCGAAGAACACAGATACGCAGTATTTT.

This clone rates as medium-sized. The chain couples TRBV11-2 to TRBJ2-6; D gene unclear. This CDR3 comprises 15 residues. With 7 bases removed from V and 3 bases from J, the gap between germline ends came to 13 bases. From germline, CDR1 is SGHAT and CDR2 FQNNGV. The CDR3 coding sequence is TGTGCCAGCATCCAGCCCGGTGGTGGGGCCAACGTCCTGACTTTC. This translates into CASIQPGGGANVLTF.

The chain links TRBV30 to TRBJ2-1, with TRBD2 as a possible D gene (5 bases). The CDR3 is 13 residues long. CDR1 GTSNPN and CDR2 SVGIG come from the germline V gene (reference sequence). V gave up 0 bases and J gave up 6 bases, with 9 bases separating them. The CDR3 region has the DNA TGTGCCTGGAGTGTACTCGGGGTCAATGAGCAGTTCTTC. The encoded protein is CAWSVLGVNEQFF. Looking up the rest from reference TRBV30 and TRBJ2-1 gives the full variable domain: SQTIHQWPATLVQPVGSPLSLECTVEGTSNPNLYWYRQAAGRGLQLLFYSVGIGQISSEVPQNLSASRPQDRQFILSSKKLLLSDSGFYLCAWSVLGVNEQFFGPGTRLTVL.

The chain carries TRBV5-1 and TRBJ1-5, with 8 positions matching TRBD1. In germline, CDR1 is SGHRS, CDR2 YFSETQ. The V and J ends lost 2 bases and 2 bases, in that order; junction bases with no gene match: 3. There are 15 residues in the CDR3. The DNA for the CDR3 is TGCGCCAGCAGCTTTGGGACAGGTGGCAATCAGCCCCAGCATTTT. Its protein product is CASSFGTGGNQPQHF.

This clone was seen repeatedly, ten times or more. This rearrangement joins TRBV28 to TRBJ1-2; TRBD1 matches 8 bases. The junction had 12 bases not matched to a gene; V was cut back by 5 bases and J by 4 bases. Germline V gene lookup returns CDR1 MDHEN and CDR2 SYDVKM. The CDR3 contains 16 residues. The CDR3 bases are TGTGCCAGCAGTCCAACAGGGGCAGGGGGCTTCTATGGCTACACCTTC. Protein product: CASSPTGAGGFYGYTF.

This clone was seen repeatedly, ten times or more. The chain is built from TRBV7-9 and TRBJ2-5, with 7 positions matching TRBD2. Germline loops: CDR1 SEHNR, CDR2 FQNEAQ (reference sequence). The CDR3 spans 15 residues. J lost 5 bases, V lost 5 bases, and 11 bases had no gene match. CDR3 residues: CASSGGGTAEETQYF. The CDR3 coding sequence is TGTGCCAGCAGCGGGGGGGGAACAGCGGAGGAGACCCAGTACTTC.

This clone showed up many times. The genes are TRBV28 and TRBJ2-1, with D hard to call. The ends were cut back, 7 bases at V and 4 bases at J, with 8 bases in the middle. The CDR3 totals 12 residues. Germline CDR1 and CDR2: MDHEN and SYDVKM. The DNA for the CDR3 is TGTGCCAGCACCGGGCCGTACAATGAGCAGTTCTTC. Translating gives CASTGPYNEQFF.

This clone was recorded at least ten times. DNA for the CDR3: TGTGCCTGGAGTTGGGGAACAGATACGCAGTATTTT. Its translation is CAWSWGTDTQYF. This sequence joins TRBV30 and TRBJ2-3; D is ambiguous. The germline V gene has CDR1 GTSNPN and CDR2 SVGIG (reference sequence). Deletions cut 2 bases from V and 3 bases from J, with 6 bases between. The CDR3 covers 12 residues.

This clone was observed at least ten times. The chain joins TRBV3-1 to TRBJ1-1; D is perhaps TRBD1 (5 bases). This CDR3 region has 16 residues. Germline CDR1 and CDR2: LGHDT and YNNKEL (reference sequence). With 1 base removed from V and 0 bases from J, the gap between germline ends came to 12 bases. The DNA for the CDR3 is TGTGCCAGCAGCCAAGTCGGGGCCCGGATGAACACTGAAGCTTTCTTT. Encoded protein: CASSQVGARMNTEAFF.

The chain links TRBV20-1 to TRBJ1-6; the D is unclear. Germline CDR1 and CDR2: DFQATT and SNEGSKA (reference sequence). The CDR3 is 17 amino acids. V was pared by 0 bases and J by 7 bases, with 19 bases between. The chain's CDR3 is CSARDLLGPVPNSPLHF. DNA of the CDR3: TGCAGTGCTAGAGATCTGCTCGGCCCCGTTCCGAATTCACCCCTCCACTTT.

As concerns this clone: It may be a read error: a sequence one base away is much more abundant. CDR3 region: CASSAGSQGIQYF. In DNA, the CDR3 is TGTGCCAGTAGTGCCGGGAGCCAGGGCATTCAGTACTTC. The chain recombines TRBV19 with TRBJ2-4, with a weak D call TRBD2 (6 bases). Germline V CDR1 and CDR2: LNHDA, SQIVND (reference sequence). Trimming left V 5 bases short and J 9 bases short, with 14 bases between. This CDR3 has 13 amino acids. Full variable domain (remainder filled in from reference TRBV19 and TRBJ2-4): DGGITQSPKYLFRKEGQNVTLSCEQNLNHDAMYWYRQDPGQGLRLIYYSQIVNDFQKGDIAEGYSVSREKKESFPLTVTSAQKNPTAFYLCASSAGSQGIQYFGAGTRLSVL.

This clone was seen at least ten times. The V and J genes are TRBV5-1 and TRBJ2-1, with a possible D match to TRBD1 (6 bases). V lost 1 base and J lost 5, with 10 bases in between. Germline CDR1 SGHRS, CDR2 YFSETQ. The CDR3 runs to 14 residues. DNA for the CDR3: TGCGCCAGCAGCTTGAACAGGGTCCACAATGAGCAGTTCTTC. It specifies CASSLNRVHNEQFF.

This clone came up many times. CDR3 loop: CASRLPGTSGSDEQFF. DNA of the CDR3: TGTGCCAGCAGGCTTCCCGGGACTAGCGGGAGCGATGAGCAGTTCTTC. The chain couples TRBV27 to TRBJ2-1; 14 nucleotides agree with TRBD2. V lost 6 bases and J lost 8; bases outside the gene matches: 9. Germline V gene data show CDR1 as MNHEY and CDR2 as SMNVEV (reference sequence). This CDR3 is built from 16 residues.

This clone has just a few counts. This sequence may be a read error, since a much larger clone differs from it by one base. The rearrangement uses TRBV20-1 and TRBJ2-3, with 7 positions matching TRBD1. V was pared by 7 bases and J by 1 base, with 8 bases of the junction left unmatched. Germline assignment: CDR1 DFQATT and CDR2 SNEGSKA (reference sequence). The CDR3 has 14 amino acids. The CDR3 loop is CSVRIGGGTDTQYF. The CDR3 DNA sequence: TGCAGTGTCCGGATAGGGGGCGGCACAGATACGCAGTATTTT.

The rearrangement uses TRBV18 and TRBJ2-1, with D perhaps TRBD2 (6 bases). Germline values: CDR1 KGHSH, CDR2 LQKENI. The CDR3 is 17 amino acids. V shed 2 bases and J shed 0 bases, with 14 bases lying between them. The CDR3 sequence: CASSPTFRGISYNEQFF. In DNA form, the CDR3 reads TGTGCCAGCTCACCAACGTTTCGCGGGATCTCCTACAATGAGCAGTTCTTC.

This clone was detected ten times or more. The rearrangement links TRBV7-9 to TRBJ1-1, with 8 bases matching TRBD1. Germline loops: CDR1 SEHNR, CDR2 FQNEAQ (reference sequence). The ends lost 6 bases at V and 7 bases at J; junction bases unmatched: 7. This CDR3 has 13 amino acids. CDR3 coding DNA: TGTGCCAGCAGTTTCAGGGGGCCAGATGAAGCTTTCTTT. The encoded protein is CASSFRGPDEAFF. Variable domain in full (rest from reference TRBV7-9 and TRBJ1-1): DTGVSQNPRHKITKRGQNVTFRCDPISEHNRLYWYRQTLGQGPEFLTYFQNEAQLEKSRLLSDRFSAERPKGSFSTLEIQRTEQGDSAMYLCASSFRGPDEAFFGQGTRLTVV.

This clone was found many times. The chain is built from TRBV5-1 and TRBJ2-1; D may be TRBD2 (6 bases). The V gene's germline CDR1 is SGHRS and CDR2 YFSETQ. The CDR3 contains 15 residues. V was trimmed by 0 bases and J by 3 bases, leaving 10 bases between them. The CDR3 loop reads CASSLGQGGYNEQFF. CDR3 nucleotide sequence: TGCGCCAGCAGCTTGGGGCAGGGAGGCTACAATGAGCAGTTCTTC.

This clone has a count of ten or more. The V gene is TRBV20-1, the J gene TRBJ2-5, with TRBD2 matching 10 bases. CDR3 length: 15 amino acids. Trimming cost V 6 bases and J 4 bases; bases outside gene matches: 11. The germline V gene encodes CDR1 DFQATT and CDR2 SNEGSKA (reference sequence). The CDR3 sequence is CSASSILAGGETQYF. The CDR3 bases are TGCAGTGCCAGTTCAATCTTAGCGGGAGGAGAGACCCAGTACTTC.

This clone has ten or more counts. The chain has TRBV5-1 and TRBJ1-1; a weak D match, TRBD1 (6 bases). Trimming left V 2 bases short and J 3 bases short, with 11 bases between. The CDR3 is 14 amino acids. Germline V CDR1 and CDR2: SGHRS, YFSETQ. CDR3 sequence: CASSLDPGDTEAFF. DNA for the CDR3: TGCGCCAGCAGCTTAGACCCAGGGGACACTGAAGCTTTCTTT.

Concerning this clone itself: One junction end disagrees with the germline gene, perhaps due to a read error. The chain uses TRBV6-5 and TRBJ2-6; perhaps D is TRBD1 or TRBD2 (5 bases each). Germline loops: CDR1 MNHEY, CDR2 SVGAGI. This CDR3 comprises 15 residues. The CDR3 protein is CASSYWIPGANVPTF. The CDR3, as DNA: TGTGCCAGCAGTTACTGGATCCCCGGGGCCAACGTCCCGACTTTC.

This clone occurred a few times. This chain uses TRBV11-2 with TRBJ2-7; 8 bases line up with TRBD2. This CDR3 contains 13 residues. Germline values: CDR1 SGHAT, CDR2 FQNNGV. Unmatched junction bases numbered 10, after V lost 11 bases and J lost 4 bases. This CDR3 is CAEGRGAGYEQYF. CDR3 sequence (DNA): TGTGCCGAGGGGCGGGGGGCCGGATACGAGCAGTACTTC. Full variable domain (outside the CDR3, taken from reference TRBV11-2 and TRBJ2-7): EAGVAQSPRYKIIEKRQSVAFWCNPISGHATLYWYQQILGQGPKLLIQFQNNGVVDDSQLPKDRFSAERLKGVDSTLKIQPAKLEDSAVYLCAEGRGAGYEQYFGPGTRLTVT.